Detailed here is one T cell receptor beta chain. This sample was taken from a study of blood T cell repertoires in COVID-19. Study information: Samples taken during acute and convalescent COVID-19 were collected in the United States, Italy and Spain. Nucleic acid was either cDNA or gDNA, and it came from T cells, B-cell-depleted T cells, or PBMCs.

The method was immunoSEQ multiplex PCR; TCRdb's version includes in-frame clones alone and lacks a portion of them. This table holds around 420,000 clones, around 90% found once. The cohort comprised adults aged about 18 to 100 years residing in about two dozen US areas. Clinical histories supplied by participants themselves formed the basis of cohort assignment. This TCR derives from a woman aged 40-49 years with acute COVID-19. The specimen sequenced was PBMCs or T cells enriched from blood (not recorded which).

CDR3 sequence reads: CASSEGLWGDNYGYTF. The CDR3 nucleotides read TGTGCCAGCAGTGAAGGTCTCTGGGGAGATAACTATGGCTACACCTTC. The rearrangement links TRBV2 to TRBJ1-2; D is undetermined. The CDR3 is 16 amino acids. Germline V gene sequence: CDR1 SNHLY, CDR2 FYNNEI. V was pared by 1 base and J by 1 base, with 13 bases between.